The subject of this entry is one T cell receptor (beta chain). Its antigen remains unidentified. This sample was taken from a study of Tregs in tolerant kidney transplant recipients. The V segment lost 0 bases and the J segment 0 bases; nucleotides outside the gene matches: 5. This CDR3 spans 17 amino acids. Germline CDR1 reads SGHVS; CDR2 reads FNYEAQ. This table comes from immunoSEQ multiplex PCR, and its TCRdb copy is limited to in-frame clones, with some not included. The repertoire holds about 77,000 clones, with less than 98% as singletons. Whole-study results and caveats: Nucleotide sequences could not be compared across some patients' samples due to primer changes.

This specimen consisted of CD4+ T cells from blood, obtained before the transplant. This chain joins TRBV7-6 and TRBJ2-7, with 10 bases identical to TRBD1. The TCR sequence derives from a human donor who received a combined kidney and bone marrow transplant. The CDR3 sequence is CASSLAWRDRGSYEQYF. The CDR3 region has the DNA TGTGCCAGCAGCTTAGCGTGGCGGGACAGGGGCTCCTACGAGCAGTACTTC.